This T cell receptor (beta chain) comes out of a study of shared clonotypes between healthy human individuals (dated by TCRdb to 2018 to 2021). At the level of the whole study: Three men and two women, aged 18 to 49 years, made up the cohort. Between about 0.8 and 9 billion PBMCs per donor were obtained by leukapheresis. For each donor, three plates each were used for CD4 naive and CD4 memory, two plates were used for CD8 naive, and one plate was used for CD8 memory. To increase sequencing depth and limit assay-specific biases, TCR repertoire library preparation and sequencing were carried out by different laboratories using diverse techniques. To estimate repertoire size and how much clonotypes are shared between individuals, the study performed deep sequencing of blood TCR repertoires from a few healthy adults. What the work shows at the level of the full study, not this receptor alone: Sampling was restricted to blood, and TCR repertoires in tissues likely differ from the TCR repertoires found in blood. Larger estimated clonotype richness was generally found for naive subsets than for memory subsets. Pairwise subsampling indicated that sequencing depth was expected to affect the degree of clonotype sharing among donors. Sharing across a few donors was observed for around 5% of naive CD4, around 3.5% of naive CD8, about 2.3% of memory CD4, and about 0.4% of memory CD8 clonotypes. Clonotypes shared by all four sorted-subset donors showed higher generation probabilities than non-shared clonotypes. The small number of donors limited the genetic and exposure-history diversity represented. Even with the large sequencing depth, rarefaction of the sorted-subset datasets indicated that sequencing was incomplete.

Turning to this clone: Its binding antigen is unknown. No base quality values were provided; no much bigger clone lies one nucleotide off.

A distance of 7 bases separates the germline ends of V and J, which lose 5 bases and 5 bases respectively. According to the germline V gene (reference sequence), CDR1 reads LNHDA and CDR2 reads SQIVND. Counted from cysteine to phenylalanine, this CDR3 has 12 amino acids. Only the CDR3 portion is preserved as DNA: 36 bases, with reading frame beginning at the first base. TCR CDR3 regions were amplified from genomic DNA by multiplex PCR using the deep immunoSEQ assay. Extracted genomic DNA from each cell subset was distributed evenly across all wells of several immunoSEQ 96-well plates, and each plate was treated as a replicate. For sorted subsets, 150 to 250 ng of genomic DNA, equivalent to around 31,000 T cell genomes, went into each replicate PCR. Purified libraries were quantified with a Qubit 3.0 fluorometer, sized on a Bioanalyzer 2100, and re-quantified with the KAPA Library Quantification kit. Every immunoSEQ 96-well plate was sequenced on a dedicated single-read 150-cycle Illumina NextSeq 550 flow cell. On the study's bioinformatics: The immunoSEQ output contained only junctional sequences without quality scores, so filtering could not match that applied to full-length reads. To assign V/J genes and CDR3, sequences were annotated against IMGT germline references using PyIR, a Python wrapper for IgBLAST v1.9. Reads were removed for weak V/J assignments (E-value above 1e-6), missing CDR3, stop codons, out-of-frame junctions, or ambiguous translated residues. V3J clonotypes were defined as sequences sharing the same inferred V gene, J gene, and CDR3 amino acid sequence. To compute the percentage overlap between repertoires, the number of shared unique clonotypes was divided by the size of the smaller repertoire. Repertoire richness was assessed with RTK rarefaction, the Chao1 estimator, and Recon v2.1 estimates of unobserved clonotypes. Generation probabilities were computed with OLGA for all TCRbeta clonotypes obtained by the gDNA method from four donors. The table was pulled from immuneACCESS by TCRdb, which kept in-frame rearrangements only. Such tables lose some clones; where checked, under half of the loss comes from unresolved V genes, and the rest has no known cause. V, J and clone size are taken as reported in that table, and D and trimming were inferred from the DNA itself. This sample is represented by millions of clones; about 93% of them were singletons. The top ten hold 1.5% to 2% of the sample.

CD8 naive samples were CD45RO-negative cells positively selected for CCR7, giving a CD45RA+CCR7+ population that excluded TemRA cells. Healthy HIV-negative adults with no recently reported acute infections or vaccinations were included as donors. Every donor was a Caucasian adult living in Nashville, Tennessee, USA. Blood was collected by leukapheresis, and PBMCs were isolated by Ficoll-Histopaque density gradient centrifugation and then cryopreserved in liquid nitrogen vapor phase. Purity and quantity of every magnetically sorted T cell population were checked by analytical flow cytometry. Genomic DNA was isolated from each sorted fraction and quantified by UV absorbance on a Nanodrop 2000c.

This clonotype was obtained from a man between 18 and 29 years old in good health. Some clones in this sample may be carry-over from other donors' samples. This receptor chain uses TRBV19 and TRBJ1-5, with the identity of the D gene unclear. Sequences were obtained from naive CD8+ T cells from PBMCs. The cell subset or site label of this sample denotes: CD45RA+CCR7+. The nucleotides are TGTGCCAGTAGTCGTACGGATCAGCCCCAGCATTTT. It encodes CASSRTDQPQHF. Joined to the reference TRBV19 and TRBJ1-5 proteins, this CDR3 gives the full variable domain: DGGITQSPKYLFRKEGQNVTLSCEQNLNHDAMYWYRQDPGQGLRLIYYSQIVNDFQKGDIAEGYSVSREKKESFPLTVTSAQKNPTAFYLCASSRTDQPQHFGDGTRLSIL.